This entry lists 4 T cell receptor beta chains sequenced from one sample in a study of T cells after yellow fever vaccination. TCRdb independently ran MiXCR on the 5' RACE reads; one entry per CDR3 protein. The table includes tens of thousands of distinct CDR3 sequences, over 9.5% detected once. The sample in question was PBMCs, either bulk or a sorted T-cell subset (CD4+, CD8+, memory, or dextramer-sorted; not recorded which), obtained roughly 15 days after the first yellow fever vaccination. These receptor sequences come from a man between 18 and 35 years old who received the YFV17D yellow fever vaccine.

This clonotype has just a few counts. The CDR3, as DNA: TGTGCCAGCAGCCAAGGGGACAGGCGGACCGCTGAAGCTTTCTTT. This sequence encodes CASSQGDRRTAEAFF. This chain uses TRBV3-1 with TRBJ1-1; TRBD1 matches 8 bases. The V and J ends lost 1 base and 6 bases, in that order; junction bases with no gene match: 7. There are 15 residues in the CDR3. Per germline, CDR1 LGHDT and CDR2 YNNKEL (reference sequence).

This clonotype was found many times. The rearrangement links TRBV5-4 to TRBJ1-6; 8 bases map to TRBD1. Germline-derived CDR1 and CDR2 are SGHNT and YYREEE (reference sequence). Trimming at V came to 4 bases and at J to 3 bases, leaving 0 bases not matched to a gene. This CDR3 region has 14 residues. CDR3 in amino acids: CASSGTGYNSPLHF. The CDR3, as DNA: TGTGCCAGCAGCGGGACAGGCTATAATTCACCCCTCCACTTT. The full variable domain, with the rest looked up from reference TRBV5-4 and TRBJ1-6, is ETGVTQSPTHLIKTRGQQVTLRCSSQSGHNTVSWYQQALGQGPQFIFQYYREEENGRGNFPPRFSGLQFPNYSSELNVNALELDDSALYLCASSGTGYNSPLHFGNGTRLTVT.

This clonotype showed up many times. The rearrangement links TRBV27 to TRBJ1-4; D unresolved. Trimming removed 6 bases at V and 7 bases at J, with 12 bases between. Germline V gives CDR1 MNHEY, CDR2 SMNVEV (reference sequence). This CDR3 spans 13 amino acids. In DNA, the CDR3 is TGTGCCAGCAGCAATCGGGAGGGTGAAAAACTGTTTTTT. Its protein is CASSNREGEKLFF.

This clonotype was detected ten times or more. The V call is TRBV15, the J call TRBJ1-4, with D unresolved. Trimming removed 0 bases at V and 3 bases at J, with 8 bases between. The CDR3 covers 15 residues. The germline gives CDR1 LNHNV, CDR2 YYDKDF (reference sequence). CDR3 sequence reads: CATSRDRSANEKLFF. Written as DNA, the CDR3 is TGTGCCACCAGCAGAGATCGATCGGCTAATGAAAAACTGTTTTTT.